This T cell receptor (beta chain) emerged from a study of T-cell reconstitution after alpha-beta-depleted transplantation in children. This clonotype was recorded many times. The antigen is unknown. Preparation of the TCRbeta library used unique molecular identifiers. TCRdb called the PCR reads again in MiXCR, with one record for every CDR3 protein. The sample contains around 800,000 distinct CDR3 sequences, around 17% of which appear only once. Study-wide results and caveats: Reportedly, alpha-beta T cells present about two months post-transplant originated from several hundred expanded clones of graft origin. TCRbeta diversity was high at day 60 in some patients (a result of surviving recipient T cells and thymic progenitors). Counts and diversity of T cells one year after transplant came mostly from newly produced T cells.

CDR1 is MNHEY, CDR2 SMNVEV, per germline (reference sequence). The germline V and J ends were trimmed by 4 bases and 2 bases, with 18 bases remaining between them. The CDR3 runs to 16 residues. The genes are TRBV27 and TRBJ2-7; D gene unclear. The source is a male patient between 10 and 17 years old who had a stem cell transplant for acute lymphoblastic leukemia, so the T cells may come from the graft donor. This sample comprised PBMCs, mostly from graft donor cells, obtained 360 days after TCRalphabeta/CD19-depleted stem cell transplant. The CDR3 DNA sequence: TGTGCCAGCAGTTCTCTCCGAGCCCTTACGGCCTACGAGCAGTACTTC. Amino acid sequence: CASSSLRALTAYEQYF.